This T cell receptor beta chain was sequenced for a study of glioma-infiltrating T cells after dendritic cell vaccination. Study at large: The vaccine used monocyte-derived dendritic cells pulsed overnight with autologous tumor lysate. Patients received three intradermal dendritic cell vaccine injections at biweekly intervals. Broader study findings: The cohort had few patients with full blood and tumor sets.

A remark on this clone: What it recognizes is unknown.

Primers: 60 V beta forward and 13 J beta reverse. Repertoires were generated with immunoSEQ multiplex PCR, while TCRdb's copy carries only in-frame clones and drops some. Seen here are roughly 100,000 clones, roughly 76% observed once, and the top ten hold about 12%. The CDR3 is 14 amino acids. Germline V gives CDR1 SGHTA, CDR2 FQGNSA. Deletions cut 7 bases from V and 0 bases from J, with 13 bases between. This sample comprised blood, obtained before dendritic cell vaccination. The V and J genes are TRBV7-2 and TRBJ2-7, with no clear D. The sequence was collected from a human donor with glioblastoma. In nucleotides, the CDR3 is TGTGCCAGCACCTTCGACAAGAACTCCTACGAGCAGTACTTC. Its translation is CASTFDKNSYEQYF.